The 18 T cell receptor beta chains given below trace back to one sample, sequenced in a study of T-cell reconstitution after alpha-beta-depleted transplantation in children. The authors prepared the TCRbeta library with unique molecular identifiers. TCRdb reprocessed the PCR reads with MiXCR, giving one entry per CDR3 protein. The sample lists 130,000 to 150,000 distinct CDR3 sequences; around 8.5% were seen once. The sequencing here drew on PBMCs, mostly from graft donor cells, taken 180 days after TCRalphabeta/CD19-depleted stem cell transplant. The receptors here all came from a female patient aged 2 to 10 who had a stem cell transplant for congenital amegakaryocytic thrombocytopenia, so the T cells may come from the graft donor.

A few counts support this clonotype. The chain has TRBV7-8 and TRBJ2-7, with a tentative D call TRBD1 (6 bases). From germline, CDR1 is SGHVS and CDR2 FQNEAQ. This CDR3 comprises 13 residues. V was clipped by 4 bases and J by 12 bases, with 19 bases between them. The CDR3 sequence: CASSWGLQGPPYF. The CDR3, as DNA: TGTGCCAGCAGCTGGGGATTACAGGGACCCCCGTACTTC.

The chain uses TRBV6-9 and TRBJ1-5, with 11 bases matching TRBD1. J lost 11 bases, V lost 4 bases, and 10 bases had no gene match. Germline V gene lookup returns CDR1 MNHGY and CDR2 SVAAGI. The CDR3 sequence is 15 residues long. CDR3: CASSSPRTGGTSQHF. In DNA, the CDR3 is TGTGCCAGCAGTTCGCCCCGGACAGGGGGCACGTCCCAGCATTTT.

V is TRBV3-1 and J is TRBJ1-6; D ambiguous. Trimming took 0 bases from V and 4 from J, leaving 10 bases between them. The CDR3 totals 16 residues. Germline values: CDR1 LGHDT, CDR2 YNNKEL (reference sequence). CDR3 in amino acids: CASSQESGRYNSPLHF. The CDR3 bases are TGTGCCAGCAGCCAAGAATCCGGACGGTATAATTCACCCCTCCACTTT.

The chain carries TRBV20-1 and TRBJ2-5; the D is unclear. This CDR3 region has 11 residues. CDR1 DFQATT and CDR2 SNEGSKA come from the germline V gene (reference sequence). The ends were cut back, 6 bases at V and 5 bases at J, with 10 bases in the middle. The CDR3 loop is CSANPQETQYF. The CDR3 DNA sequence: TGCAGTGCCAACCCCCAGGAGACCCAGTACTTC.

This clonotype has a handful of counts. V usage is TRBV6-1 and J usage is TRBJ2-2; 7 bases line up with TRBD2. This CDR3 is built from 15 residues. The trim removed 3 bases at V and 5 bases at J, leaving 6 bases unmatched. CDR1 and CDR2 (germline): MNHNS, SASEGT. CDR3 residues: CASSELQGGTGELFF. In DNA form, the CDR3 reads TGTGCCAGCAGTGAGCTGCAGGGAGGGACCGGGGAGCTGTTTTTT.

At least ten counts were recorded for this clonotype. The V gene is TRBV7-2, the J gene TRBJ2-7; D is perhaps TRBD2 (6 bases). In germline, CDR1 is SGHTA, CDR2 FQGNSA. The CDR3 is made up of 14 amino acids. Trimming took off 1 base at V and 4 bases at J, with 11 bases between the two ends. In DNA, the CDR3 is TGTGCCAGCAGCTTAGGGGGGGAAGGTTACGAGCAGTACTTC. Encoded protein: CASSLGGEGYEQYF.

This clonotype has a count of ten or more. CDR3 coding DNA: TGTGCCAGCAGCGGGACAGGGGAGTACACCTTC. It encodes CASSGTGEYTF. The rearrangement uses TRBV28 and TRBJ1-2; 10 nucleotides agree with TRBD1. Germline assignment: CDR1 MDHEN and CDR2 SYDVKM. V lost 6 bases and J lost 11; bases outside the gene matches: 3. The CDR3 length is 11 residues.

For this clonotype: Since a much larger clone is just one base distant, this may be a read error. CDR3 protein: CASSQIRDSLTLAKNSQYF. CDR3 DNA: TGTGCCAGCAGCCAGATCCGGGACAGCCTAACCTTAGCCAAAAACAGTCAGTACTTC. The chain links TRBV13 to TRBJ2-4, with 7 bases identical to TRBD1. The CDR3 is made up of 19 amino acids. Germline CDR1 and CDR2: PRHDT and FYEKMQ (reference sequence).

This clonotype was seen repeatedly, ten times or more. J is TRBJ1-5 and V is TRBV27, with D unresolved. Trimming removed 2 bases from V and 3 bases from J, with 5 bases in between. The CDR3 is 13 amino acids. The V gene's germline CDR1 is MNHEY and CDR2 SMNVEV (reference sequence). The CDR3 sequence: CASSLQTNQPQHF. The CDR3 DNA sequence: TGTGCCAGCAGTTTACAGACCAATCAGCCCCAGCATTTT.

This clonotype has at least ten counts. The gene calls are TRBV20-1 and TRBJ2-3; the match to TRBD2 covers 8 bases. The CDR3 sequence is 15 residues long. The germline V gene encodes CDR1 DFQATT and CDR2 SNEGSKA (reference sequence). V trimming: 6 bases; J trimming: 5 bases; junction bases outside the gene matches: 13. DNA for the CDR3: TGCAGTGCCCACCGCGCAGCGGGGGTGGGAGATACGCAGTATTTT. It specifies CSAHRAAGVGDTQYF.

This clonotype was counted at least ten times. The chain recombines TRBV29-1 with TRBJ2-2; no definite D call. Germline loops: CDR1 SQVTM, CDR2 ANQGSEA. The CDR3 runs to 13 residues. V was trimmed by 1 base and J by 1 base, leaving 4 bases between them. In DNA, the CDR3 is TGCAGCGTTGAAGTACAGAACACCGGGGAGCTGTTTTTT. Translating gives CSVEVQNTGELFF.

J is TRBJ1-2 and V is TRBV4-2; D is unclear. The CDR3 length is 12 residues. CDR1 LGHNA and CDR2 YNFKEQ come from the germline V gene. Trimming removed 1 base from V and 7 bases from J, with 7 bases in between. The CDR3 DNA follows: TGTGCCAGCAGCCAAGTCCTGGGTGGCTACACCTTC. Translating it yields CASSQVLGGYTF.

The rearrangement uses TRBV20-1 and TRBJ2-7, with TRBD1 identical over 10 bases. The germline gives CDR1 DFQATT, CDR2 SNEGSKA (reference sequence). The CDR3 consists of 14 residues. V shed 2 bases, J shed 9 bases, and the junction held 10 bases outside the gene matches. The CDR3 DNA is TGCAGTGCTAGAAGTACCGGGACAGGGGCCGGGCAGTACTTC. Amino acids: CSARSTGTGAGQYF.

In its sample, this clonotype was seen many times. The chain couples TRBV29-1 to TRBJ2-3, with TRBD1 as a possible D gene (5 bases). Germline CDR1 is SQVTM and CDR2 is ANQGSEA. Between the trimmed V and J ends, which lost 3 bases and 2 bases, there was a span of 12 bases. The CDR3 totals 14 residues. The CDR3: CSVDLGQFTDTQYF. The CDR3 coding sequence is TGCAGCGTTGACTTGGGGCAGTTCACAGATACGCAGTATTTT.

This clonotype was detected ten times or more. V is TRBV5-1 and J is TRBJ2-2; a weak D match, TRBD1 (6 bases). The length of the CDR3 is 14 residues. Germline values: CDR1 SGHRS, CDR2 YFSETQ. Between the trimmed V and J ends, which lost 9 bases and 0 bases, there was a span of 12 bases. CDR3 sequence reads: CATKDSPNTGELFF. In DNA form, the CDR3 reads TGCGCCACCAAGGACAGTCCGAACACCGGGGAGCTGTTTTTT. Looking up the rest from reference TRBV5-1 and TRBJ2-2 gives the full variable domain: KAGVTQTPRYLIKTRGQQVTLSCSPISGHRSVSWYQQTPGQGLQFLFEYFSETQRNKGNFPGRFSGRQFSNSRSEMNVSTLELGDSALYLCATKDSPNTGELFFGEGSRLTVL.

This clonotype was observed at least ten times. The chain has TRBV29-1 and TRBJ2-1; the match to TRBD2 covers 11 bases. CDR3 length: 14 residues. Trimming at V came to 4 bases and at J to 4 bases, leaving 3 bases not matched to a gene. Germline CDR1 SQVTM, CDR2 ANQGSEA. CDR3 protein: CSVGIAGGYNEQFF. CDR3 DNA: TGCAGCGTTGGAATAGCGGGAGGGTACAATGAGCAGTTCTTC.

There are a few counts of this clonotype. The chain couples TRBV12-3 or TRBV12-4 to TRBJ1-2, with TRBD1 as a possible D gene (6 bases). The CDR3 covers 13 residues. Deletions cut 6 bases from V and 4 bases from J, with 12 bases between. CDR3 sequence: CASSQNRAYGYTF. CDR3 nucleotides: TGTGCCAGCAGCCAAAACAGGGCCTATGGCTACACCTTC.

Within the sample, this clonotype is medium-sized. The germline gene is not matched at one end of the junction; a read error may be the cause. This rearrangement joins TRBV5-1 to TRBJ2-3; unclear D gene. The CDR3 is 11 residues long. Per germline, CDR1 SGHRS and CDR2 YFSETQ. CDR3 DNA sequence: TGTGCCAGCAGTCTCACAGATACGCAGTATTTT. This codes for CASSLTDTQYF.